This T cell receptor (beta chain) is drawn from a study of vaccination and CD4 T cells after COVID-19. Whole-study context: The cells in question were stimulated using overlapping spike peptides derived from SARS-CoV-2, HCoV-NL63, HCoV-OC43 and HCoV-229E.

Documented treatment: roughly ten-day PBMC culture with coronavirus spike peptide pools or control peptides (ViraFEST assay). CD4+ T cells that had been cultured provided DNA sequenced with the Oncomine TCR Beta short-read assay. TCRdb reprocessed the PCR reads with MiXCR, giving one entry per CDR3 protein. The top ten clones hold approximately 4.2% of a sample with over 15,000 distinct CDR3 sequences, around 70% of them seen once. Study-wide results and limits: Rising from approximately 21 to 40, the median of SARS-CoV-2-reactive clonotypes did not change significantly. Relatively few convalescent patients and no early post-infection timepoints were analyzed.

Germline CDR1 SEHNR, CDR2 FQNEAQ (reference sequence). The CDR3 has 14 amino acids. Trimming took 5 bases from V and 9 from J; bases not matched to a gene: 6. About this clonotype: Its antigen is still unknown.

The chain has TRBV7-9 and TRBJ1-6, with 8 bases lining up with TRBD1. Sample: CD4+ T cells from blood, cultured in vitro. The sequence was obtained from a human donor who had recovered from COVID-19. CDR3 DNA: TGTGCCAGCAGCCCGGACAGGGAGAGTTCACCCCTCCACTTT. It encodes CASSPDRESSPLHF.